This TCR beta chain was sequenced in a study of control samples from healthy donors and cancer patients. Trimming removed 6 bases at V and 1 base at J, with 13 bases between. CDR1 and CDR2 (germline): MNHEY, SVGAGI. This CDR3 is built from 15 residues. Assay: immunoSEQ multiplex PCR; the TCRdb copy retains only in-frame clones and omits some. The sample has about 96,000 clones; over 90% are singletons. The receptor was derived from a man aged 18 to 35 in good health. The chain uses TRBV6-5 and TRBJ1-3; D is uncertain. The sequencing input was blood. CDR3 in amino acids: CASSPRVSSGNTIYF. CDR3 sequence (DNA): TGTGCCAGCAGCCCCCGGGTTTCATCTGGAAACACCATATATTTT.